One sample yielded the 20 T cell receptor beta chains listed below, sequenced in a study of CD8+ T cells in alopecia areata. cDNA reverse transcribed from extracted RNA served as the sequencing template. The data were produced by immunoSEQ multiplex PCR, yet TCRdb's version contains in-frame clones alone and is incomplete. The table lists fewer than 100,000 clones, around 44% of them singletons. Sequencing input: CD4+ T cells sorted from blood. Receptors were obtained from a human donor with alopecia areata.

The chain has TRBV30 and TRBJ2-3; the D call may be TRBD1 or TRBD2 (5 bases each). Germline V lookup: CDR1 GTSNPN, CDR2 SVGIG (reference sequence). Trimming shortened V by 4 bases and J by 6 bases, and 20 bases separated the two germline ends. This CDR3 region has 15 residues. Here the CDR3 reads CAWTVGQGPGDTQYF. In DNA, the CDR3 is TGTGCCTGGACGGTAGGGCAGGGACCCGGGGATACGCAGTATTTT.

CDR3 DNA sequence: TGCAGCGTTGAAGCGGTACTAGCGGGGAGCGGGCAGTACTTC. Protein product: CSVEAVLAGSGQYF. The chain is built from TRBV29-1 and TRBJ2-7, with TRBD2 identical over 10 bases. This CDR3 has 14 residues. The V and J ends lost 1 base and 9 bases, in that order; junction bases with no gene match: 9. Germline assignment: CDR1 SQVTM and CDR2 ANQGSEA.

The CDR3 loop is CASSEYLSGANVLTF. The CDR3 DNA is TGTGCCAGCAGCGAATACCTCTCTGGGGCCAACGTCCTGACTTTC. The chain uses TRBV2 and TRBJ2-6; D ambiguous. The germline V gene has CDR1 SNHLY and CDR2 FYNNEI. The CDR3 is 15 amino acids. Trimming cost V 6 bases and J 0 bases, with 9 bases left between them.

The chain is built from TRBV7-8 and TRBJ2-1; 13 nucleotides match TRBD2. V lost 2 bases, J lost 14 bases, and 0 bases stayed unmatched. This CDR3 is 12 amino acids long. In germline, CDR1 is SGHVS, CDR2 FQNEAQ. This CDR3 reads CASSLTSGGEFF. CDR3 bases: TGTGCCAGCAGCTTAACTAGCGGGGGGGAGTTCTTC. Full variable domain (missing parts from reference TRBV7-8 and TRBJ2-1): GAGVSQSPRYKVAKRGQDVALRCDPISGHVSLFWYQQALGQGPEFLTYFQNEAQLDKSGLPSDRFFAERPEGSVSTLKIQRTQQEDSAVYLCASSLTSGGEFFGPGTRLTVL.

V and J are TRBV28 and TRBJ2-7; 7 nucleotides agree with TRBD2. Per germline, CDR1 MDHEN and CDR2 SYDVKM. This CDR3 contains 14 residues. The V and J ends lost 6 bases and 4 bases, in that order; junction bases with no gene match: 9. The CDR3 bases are TGTGCCAGCAGCCTTAGCGGGCCCGGGTACGAGCAGTACTTC. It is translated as CASSLSGPGYEQYF.

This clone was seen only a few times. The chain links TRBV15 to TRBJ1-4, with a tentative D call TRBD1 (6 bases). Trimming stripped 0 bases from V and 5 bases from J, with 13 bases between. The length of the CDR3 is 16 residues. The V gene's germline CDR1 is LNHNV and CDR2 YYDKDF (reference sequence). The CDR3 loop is CATSRDRNRENEKLFF. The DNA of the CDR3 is TGTGCCACCAGCAGAGATCGTAACAGGGAAAATGAAAAACTGTTTTTT.

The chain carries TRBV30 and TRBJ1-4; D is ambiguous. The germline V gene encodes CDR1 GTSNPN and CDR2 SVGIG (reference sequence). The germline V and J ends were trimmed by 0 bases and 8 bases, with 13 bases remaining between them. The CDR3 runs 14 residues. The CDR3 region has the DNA TGTGCCTGGAGTGTAAAGGATGCCGTCGAAAAACTGTTTTTT. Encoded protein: CAWSVKDAVEKLFF.

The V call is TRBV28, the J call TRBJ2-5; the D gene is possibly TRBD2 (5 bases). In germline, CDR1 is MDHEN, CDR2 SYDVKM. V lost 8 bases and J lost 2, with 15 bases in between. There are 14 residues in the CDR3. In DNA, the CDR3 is TGTGCCAGCGGCGTGGGAGCGGAACAAGAGACCCAGTACTTC. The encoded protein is CASGVGAEQETQYF.

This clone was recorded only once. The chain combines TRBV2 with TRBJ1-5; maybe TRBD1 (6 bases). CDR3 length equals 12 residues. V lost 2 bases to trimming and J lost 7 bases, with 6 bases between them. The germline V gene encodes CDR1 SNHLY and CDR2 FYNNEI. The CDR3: CASSERGQPQHF. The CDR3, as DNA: TGTGCCAGCAGTGAAAGGGGGCAGCCCCAGCATTTT.

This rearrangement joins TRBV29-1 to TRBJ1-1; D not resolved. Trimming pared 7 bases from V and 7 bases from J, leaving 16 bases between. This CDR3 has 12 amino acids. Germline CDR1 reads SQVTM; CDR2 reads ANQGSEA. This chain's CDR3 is CSARTVWGEAFF. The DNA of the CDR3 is TGCAGCGCTAGAACAGTTTGGGGTGAAGCTTTCTTT.

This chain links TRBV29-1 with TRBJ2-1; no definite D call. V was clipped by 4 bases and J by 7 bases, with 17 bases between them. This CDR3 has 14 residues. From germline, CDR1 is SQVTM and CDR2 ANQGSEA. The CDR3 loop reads CSVGFSGLGNEQFF. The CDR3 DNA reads TGCAGCGTTGGTTTTAGTGGCCTCGGGAATGAGCAGTTCTTC.

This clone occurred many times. The CDR3 reads CASSRTLNVGETQYF. CDR3 bases: TGTGCCAGCTCTCGGACATTAAATGTGGGAGAGACCCAGTACTTC. The chain carries TRBV19 and TRBJ2-5; perhaps TRBD1 as D (5 bases). The germline V and J ends were trimmed by 9 bases and 4 bases, with 21 bases remaining between them. This CDR3 spans 15 amino acids. Looked up from germline, CDR1 is LNHDA and CDR2 is SQIVND (reference sequence).

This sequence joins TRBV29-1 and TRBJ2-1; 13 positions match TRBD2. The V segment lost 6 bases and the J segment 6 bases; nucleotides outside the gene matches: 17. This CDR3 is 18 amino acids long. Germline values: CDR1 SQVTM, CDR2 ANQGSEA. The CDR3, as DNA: TGCAGCGTCGGTACCGGGACTAGCGGGGCCCGGCCGATCAATGAGCAGTTCTTC. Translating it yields CSVGTGTSGARPINEQFF.

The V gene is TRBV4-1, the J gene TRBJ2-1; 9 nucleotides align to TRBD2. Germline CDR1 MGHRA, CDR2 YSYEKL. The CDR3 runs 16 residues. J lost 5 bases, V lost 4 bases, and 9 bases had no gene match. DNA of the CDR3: TGCGCCAGCAGCCTTATGACTAGCGGTGAGCACAATGAGCAGTTCTTC. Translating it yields CASSLMTSGEHNEQFF.

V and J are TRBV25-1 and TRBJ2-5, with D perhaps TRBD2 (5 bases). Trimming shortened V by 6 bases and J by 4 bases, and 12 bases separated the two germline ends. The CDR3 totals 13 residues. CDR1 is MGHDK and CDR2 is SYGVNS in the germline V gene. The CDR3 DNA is TGTGCCAGCAGCGCGGACTGGGGAGAGACCCAGTACTTC. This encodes CASSADWGETQYF.

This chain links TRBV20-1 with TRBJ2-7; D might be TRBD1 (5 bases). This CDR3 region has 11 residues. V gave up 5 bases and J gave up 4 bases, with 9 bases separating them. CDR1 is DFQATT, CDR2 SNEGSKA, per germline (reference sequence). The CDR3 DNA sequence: TGCAGTGCTGGGGCTGAGTACGAGCAGTACTTC. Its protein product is CSAGAEYEQYF.

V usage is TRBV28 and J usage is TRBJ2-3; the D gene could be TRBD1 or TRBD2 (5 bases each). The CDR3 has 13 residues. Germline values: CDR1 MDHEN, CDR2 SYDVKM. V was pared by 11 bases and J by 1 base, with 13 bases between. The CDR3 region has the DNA TGTGCCGGACAAGGGAGCGGCACAGATACGCAGTATTTT. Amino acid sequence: CAGQGSGTDTQYF.

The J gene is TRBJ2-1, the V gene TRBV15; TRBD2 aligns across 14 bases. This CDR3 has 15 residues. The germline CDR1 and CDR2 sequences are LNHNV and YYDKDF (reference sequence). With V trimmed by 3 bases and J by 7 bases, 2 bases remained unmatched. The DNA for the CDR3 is TGTGCCACCAGCAGGACTAGCGGGGGGGCGAATGAGCAGTTCTTC. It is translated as CATSRTSGGANEQFF.

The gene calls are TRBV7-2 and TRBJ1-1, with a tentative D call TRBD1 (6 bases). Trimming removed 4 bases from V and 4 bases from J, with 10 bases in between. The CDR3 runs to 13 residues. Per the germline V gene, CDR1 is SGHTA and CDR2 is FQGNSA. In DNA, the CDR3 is TGTGCCAGCAGCTCCAGGGGTGGCACTGAAGCTTTCTTT. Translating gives CASSSRGGTEAFF.

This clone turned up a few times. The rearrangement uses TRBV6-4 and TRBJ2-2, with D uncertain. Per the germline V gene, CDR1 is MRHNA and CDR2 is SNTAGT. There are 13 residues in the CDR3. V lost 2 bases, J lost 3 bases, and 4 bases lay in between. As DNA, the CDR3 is TGTGCCAGCAGTGACAGGGACACCGGGGAGCTGTTTTTT. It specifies CASSDRDTGELFF.